Below, one TCR beta chain is given with its context. Germline CDR1 is MRHNA and CDR2 is SNTAGT. This CDR3 has 14 residues. Trimming removed 5 bases from V and 11 bases from J, with 18 bases in between. These data are taken from a study of blood T cell repertoires in COVID-19. As for the study in general: Both acute and convalescent COVID-19 samples were obtained from the United States, Italy and Spain.

How the authors handled the data: Quantification of nucleated cells was approximated via reference gene primer amplification. The table came from immunoSEQ multiplex PCR; TCRdb's copy has only in-frame clones and leaves some out. V, J and clone size reflect that table, while D and trimming were determined from the DNA. Among 150,000 or so clones listed, 75% to 85% were seen once. V gene TRBV6-4 combines with J gene TRBJ1-4; unclear D gene. This TCR derives from an elderly woman with active or convalescent COVID-19. The sample comprised peripheral blood. As DNA, the CDR3 is TGTGCCAGCAGTAGCACAATTTCATCGGGGAAACTGTTTTTT. Its protein is CASSSTISSGKLFF.